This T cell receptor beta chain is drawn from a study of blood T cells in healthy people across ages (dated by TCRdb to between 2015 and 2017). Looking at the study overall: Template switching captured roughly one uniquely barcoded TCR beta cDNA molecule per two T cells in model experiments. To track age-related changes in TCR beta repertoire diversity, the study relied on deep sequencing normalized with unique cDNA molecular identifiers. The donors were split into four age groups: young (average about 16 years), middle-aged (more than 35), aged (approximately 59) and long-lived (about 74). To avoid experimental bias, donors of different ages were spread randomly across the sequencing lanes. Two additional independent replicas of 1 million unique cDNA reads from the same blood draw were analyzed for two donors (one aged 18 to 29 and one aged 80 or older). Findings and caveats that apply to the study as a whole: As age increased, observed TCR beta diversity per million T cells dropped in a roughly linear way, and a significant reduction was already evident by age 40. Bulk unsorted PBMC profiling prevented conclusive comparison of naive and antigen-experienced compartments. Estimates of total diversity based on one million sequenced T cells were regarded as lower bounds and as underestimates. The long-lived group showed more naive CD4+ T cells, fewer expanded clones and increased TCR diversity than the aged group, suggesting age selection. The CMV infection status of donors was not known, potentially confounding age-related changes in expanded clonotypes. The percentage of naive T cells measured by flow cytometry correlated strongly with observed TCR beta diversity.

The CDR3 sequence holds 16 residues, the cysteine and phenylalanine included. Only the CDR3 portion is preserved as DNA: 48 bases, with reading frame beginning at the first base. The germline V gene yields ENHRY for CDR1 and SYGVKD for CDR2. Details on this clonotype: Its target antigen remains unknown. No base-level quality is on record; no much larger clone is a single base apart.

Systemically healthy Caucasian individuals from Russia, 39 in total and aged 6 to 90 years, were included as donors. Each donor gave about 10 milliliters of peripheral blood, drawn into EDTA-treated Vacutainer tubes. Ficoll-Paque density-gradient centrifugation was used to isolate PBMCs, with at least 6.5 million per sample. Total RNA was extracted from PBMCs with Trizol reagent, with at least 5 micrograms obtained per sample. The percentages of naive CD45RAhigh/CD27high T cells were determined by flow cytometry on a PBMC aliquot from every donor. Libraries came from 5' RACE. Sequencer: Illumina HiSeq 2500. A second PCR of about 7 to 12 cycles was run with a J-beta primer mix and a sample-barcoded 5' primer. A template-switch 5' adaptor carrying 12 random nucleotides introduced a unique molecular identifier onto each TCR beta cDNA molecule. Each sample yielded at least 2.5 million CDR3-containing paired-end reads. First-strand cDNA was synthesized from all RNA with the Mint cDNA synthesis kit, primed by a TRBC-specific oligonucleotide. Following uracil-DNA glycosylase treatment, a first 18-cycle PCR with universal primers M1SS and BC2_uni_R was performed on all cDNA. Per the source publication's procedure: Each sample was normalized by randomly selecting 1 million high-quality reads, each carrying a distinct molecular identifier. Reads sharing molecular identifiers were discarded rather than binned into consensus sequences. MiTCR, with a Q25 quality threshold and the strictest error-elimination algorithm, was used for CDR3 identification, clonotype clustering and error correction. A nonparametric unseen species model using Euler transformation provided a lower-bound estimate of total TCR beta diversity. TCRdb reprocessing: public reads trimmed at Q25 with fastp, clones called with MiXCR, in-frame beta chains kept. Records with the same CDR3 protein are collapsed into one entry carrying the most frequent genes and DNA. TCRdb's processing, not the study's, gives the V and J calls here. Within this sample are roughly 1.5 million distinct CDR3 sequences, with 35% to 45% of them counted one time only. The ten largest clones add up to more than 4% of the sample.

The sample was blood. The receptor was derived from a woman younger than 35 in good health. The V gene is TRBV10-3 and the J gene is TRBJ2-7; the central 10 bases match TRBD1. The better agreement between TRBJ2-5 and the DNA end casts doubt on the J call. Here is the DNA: TGTGCCATCAGTGAGGGATTTCGGACAGGGGGAGAGACCCAGTACTTC. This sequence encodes CAISEGFRTGGETQYF.